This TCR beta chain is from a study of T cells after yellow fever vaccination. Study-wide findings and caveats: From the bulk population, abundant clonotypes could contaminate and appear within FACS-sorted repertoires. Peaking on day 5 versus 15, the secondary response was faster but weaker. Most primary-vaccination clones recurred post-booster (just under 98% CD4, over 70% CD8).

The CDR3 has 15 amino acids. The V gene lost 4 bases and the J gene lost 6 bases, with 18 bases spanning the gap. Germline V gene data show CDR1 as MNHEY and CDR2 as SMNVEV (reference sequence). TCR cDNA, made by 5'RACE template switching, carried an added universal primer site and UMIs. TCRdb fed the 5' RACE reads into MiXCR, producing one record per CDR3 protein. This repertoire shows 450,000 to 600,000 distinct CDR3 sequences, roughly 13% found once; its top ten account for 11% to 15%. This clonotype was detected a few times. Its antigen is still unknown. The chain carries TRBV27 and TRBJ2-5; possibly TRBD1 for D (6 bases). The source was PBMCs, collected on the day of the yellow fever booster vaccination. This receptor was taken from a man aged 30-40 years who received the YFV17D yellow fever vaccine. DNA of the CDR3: TGTGCCAGCAGTTCTCCGGACAGATTAGGGAAGACCCAGTACTTC. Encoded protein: CASSSPDRLGKTQYF.